This T cell receptor (beta chain) comes out of a study of blood T cell repertoires in COVID-19. Study-level background: Sample material is recorded as cDNA or gDNA derived from T cells, B-cell-depleted T cells, or PBMCs.

Germline V lookup: CDR1 SNHLY, CDR2 FYNNEI. V lost 5 bases to trimming and J lost 5 bases, with 15 bases between them. The CDR3 totals 14 residues. Seattle patients were enrolled while actively infected and followed longitudinally. Generated by immunoSEQ multiplex PCR, the TCRdb table keeps only in-frame clones and is missing some. The sample comprises about 89,000 clones, 65% to 85% of which are singletons, and over 5.5% rests with the top ten. V gene TRBV2 combines with J gene TRBJ1-2; weak D call: TRBD1 (5 bases). This TCR derives from a man between 65 and 85 years old with COVID-19, enrolled during active disease. Sequenced input: peripheral blood. DNA for the CDR3: TGTGCCAGCAGTACTGACAGCTCCGGGTATGGCTACACCTTC. It codes for CASSTDSSGYGYTF.